The 10 T cell receptor beta chains below come from one sample, sequenced in a study of cytomegalovirus exposure and HLA in healthy donors. Primers for the PCR totalled 60 Vbeta and 13 Jbeta. Measured with immunoSEQ multiplex PCR; TCRdb has only the in-frame clones, and not every one. Here the sample table reports more than 50,000 clones. Source material: PBMCs. All receptors come from a woman aged 40 to 55 in good health and CMV-seronegative.

The rearrangement uses TRBV19 and TRBJ1-5; D is possibly TRBD1 (5 bases). V gave up 6 bases and J gave up 4 bases, with 13 bases separating them. Germline loops: CDR1 LNHDA, CDR2 SQIVND (reference sequence). The CDR3 loop spans 14 amino acids. As DNA, the CDR3 is TGTGCCAGTAGCCCGTATCGGGGGAATCAGCCCCAGCATTTT. This codes for CASSPYRGNQPQHF.

The gene calls are TRBV19 and TRBJ2-4, with D possibly matching TRBD1 (6 bases). Germline V lookup: CDR1 LNHDA, CDR2 SQIVND (reference sequence). The V gene lost 7 bases and the J gene lost 6 bases, with 10 bases spanning the gap. This CDR3 has 12 amino acids. The CDR3 protein is CASTEDRNIQYF. CDR3 in DNA: TGTGCCAGTACTGAGGACAGAAACATTCAGTACTTC.

V and J are TRBV14 and TRBJ2-7; 7 positions match TRBD2. Trimming removed 4 bases from V and 7 bases from J; junction bases left unmatched: 7. The CDR3 contains 13 residues. Germline V gene data show CDR1 as SGHDN and CDR2 as FVKESK. The DNA of the CDR3 is TGTGCCAGCAGCCCGGGACTATTACGGGAGCAGTACTTC. Residues: CASSPGLLREQYF.

CDR3 protein: CASSVSGGPLETQYF. CDR3 in DNA: TGTGCCAGCAGCGTTAGCGGGGGGCCGTTGGAGACCCAGTACTTC. The chain is built from TRBV9 and TRBJ2-5; TRBD2 aligns across 10 bases. V lost 2 bases and J lost 5; bases outside the gene matches: 6. The germline CDR1 and CDR2 sequences are SGDLS and YYNGEE. The CDR3 covers 15 residues.

The rearrangement links TRBV11-2 to TRBJ2-7; 7 nucleotides line up with TRBD2. The CDR3 length is 15 residues. V shed 1 base and J 2 bases; nucleotides not matched to a gene: 5. Germline values: CDR1 SGHAT, CDR2 FQNNGV. In DNA form, the CDR3 reads TGTGCCAGCAGCTTAGCGGGGGGAGCTCCCTACGAGCAGTACTTC. Its protein is CASSLAGGAPYEQYF. Full variable domain (outside the CDR3, taken from reference TRBV11-2 and TRBJ2-7): EAGVAQSPRYKIIEKRQSVAFWCNPISGHATLYWYQQILGQGPKLLIQFQNNGVVDDSQLPKDRFSAERLKGVDSTLKIQPAKLEDSAVYLCASSLAGGAPYEQYFGPGTRLTVT.

This sequence joins TRBV5-1 and TRBJ2-2; perhaps TRBD2 as D (5 bases). The CDR3 contains 15 residues. The V gene's germline CDR1 is SGHRS and CDR2 YFSETQ. The V and J ends lost 1 base and 3 bases respectively, with 10 bases between them. The CDR3 reads CASSLMRADTGELFF. The CDR3 DNA is TGCGCCAGCAGCTTGATGCGGGCAGACACCGGGGAGCTGTTTTTT.

The chain is built from TRBV18 and TRBJ2-5, with 8 bases lining up with TRBD1. Germline CDR1 KGHSH, CDR2 LQKENI. The CDR3 runs to 13 residues. Trimming cost V 2 bases and J 5 bases; bases outside gene matches: 1. Here the CDR3 DNA reads TGTGCCAGCTCACCAGACAGGGGCGAGACCCAGTACTTC. Protein: CASSPDRGETQYF.

The CDR3 is CASSSSFADSSYEQYF. The CDR3 region has the DNA TGTGCCAGCAGTTCTTCATTTGCGGATAGCTCCTACGAGCAGTACTTC. This chain uses TRBV27 with TRBJ2-7; unclear D gene. In germline, CDR1 is MNHEY, CDR2 SMNVEV (reference sequence). This CDR3 has 16 amino acids. V was clipped by 4 bases and J by 0 bases, with 16 bases between them.

V gene TRBV6-1 combines with J gene TRBJ1-1; the D gene is possibly TRBD1 (5 bases). CDR3 length: 17 residues. The V end was cut by 1 base, the J end by 3 bases, with 18 bases between. Germline-derived CDR1 and CDR2 are MNHNS and SASEGT. CDR3 region: CASSEDRGLGGHTEAFF. Written as DNA, the CDR3 is TGTGCCAGCAGTGAAGACCGGGGGTTGGGTGGTCACACTGAAGCTTTCTTT.

The V call is TRBV10-1, the J call TRBJ2-1; TRBD2 agrees at 12 bases. V shed 6 bases and J 0 bases; nucleotides not matched to a gene: 18. This CDR3 contains 21 residues. Germline CDR1 reads WNHNN; CDR2 reads SYGVQD (reference sequence). The CDR3 sequence is CASRVRWASGRDPSSYNEQFF. The CDR3 nucleotides read TGCGCCAGCAGAGTGAGGTGGGCTAGCGGGAGGGACCCGAGCTCCTACAATGAGCAGTTCTTC.